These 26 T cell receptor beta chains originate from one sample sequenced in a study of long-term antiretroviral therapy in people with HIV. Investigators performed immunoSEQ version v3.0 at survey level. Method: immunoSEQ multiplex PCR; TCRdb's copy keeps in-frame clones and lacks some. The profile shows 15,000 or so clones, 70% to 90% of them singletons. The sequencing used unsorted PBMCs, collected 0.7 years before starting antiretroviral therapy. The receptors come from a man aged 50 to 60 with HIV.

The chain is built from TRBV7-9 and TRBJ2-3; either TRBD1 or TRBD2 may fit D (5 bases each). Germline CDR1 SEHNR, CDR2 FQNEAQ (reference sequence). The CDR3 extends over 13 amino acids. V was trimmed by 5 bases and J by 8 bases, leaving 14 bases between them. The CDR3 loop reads CASSPGAGGTQYF. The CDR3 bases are TGTGCCAGCAGCCCCGGGGCTGGGGGTACGCAGTATTTT. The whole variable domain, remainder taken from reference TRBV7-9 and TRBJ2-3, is DTGVSQNPRHKITKRGQNVTFRCDPISEHNRLYWYRQTLGQGPEFLTYFQNEAQLEKSRLLSDRFSAERPKGSFSTLEIQRTEQGDSAMYLCASSPGAGGTQYFGPGTRLTVL.

CDR3 nucleotide sequence: TGTGCCAGTAGTAATATTGGGACGCGAGCCTACGAGCAGTACTTC. Protein: CASSNIGTRAYEQYF. V gene TRBV19 combines with J gene TRBJ2-7, with D possibly called TRBD1 or TRBD2 (5 bases each). The CDR3 spans 15 residues. Germline CDR1 is LNHDA and CDR2 is SQIVND (reference sequence). Trimming cost V 4 bases and J 2 bases, with 15 bases left between them.

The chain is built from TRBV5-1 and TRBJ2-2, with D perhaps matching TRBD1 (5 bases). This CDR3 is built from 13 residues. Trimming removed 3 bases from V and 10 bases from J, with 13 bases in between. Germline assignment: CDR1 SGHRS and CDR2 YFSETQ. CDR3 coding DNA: TGCGCCAGCAGCTGGCAGGGTTCTGAGGAGCTGTTTTTT. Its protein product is CASSWQGSEELFF.

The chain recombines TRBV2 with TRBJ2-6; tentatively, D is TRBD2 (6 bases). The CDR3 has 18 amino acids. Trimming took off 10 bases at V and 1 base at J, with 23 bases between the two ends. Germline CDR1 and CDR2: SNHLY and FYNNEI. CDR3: CANHRDWAVDSGANVLTF. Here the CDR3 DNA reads TGTGCCAACCACCGGGACTGGGCAGTGGATTCTGGGGCCAACGTCCTGACTTTC.

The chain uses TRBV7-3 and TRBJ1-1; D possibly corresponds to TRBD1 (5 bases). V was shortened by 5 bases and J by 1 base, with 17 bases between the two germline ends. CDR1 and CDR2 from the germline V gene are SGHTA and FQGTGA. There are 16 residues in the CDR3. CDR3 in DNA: TGTGCCAGCAGCGACCTCCCAGGGACCAAGAACACTGAAGCTTTCTTT. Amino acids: CASSDLPGTKNTEAFF.

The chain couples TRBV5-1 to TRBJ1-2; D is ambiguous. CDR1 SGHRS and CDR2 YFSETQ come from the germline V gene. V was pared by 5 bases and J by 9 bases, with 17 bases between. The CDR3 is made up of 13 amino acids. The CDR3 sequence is CASSQSDAVRYTF. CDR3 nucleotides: TGCGCCAGCAGTCAATCAGACGCAGTTCGCTACACCTTC.

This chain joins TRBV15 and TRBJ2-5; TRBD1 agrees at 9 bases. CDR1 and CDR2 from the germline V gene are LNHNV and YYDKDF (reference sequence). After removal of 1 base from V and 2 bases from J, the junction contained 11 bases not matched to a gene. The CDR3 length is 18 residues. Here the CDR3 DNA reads TGTGCCACCAGCAGAGGAGGGTCACGGGGACAGGGACAAGAGACCCAGTACTTC. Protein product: CATSRGGSRGQGQETQYF.

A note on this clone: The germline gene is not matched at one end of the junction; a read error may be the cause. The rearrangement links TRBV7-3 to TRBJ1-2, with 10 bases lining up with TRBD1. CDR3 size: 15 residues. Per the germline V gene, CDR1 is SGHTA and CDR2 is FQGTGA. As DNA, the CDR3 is TGTGCCAGCAGCTCAGATCCGGGACAGGGGCCGTTGCTTGTCTTC. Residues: CASSSDPGQGPLLVF. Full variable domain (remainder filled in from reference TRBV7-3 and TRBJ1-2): GAGVSQTPSNKVTEKGKYVELRCDPISGHTALYWYRQSLGQGPEFLIYFQGTGAADDSGLPNDRFFAVRPEGSVSTLKIQRTERGDSAVYLCASSSDPGQGPLLVFGSGTRLTVV.

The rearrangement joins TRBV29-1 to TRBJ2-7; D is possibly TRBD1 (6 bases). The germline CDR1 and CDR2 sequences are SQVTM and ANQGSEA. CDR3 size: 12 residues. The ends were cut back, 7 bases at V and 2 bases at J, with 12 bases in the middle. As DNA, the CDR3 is TGCAGCGGGGCCAGGGGACCCTACGAGCAGTACTTC. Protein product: CSGARGPYEQYF.

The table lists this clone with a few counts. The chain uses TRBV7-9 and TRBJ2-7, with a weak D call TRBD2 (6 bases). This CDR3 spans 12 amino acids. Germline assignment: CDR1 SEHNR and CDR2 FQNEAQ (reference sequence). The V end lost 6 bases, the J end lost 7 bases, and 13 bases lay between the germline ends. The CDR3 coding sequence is TGTGCCAGCAGGGAGGGACCGTGGGAGCAGTACTTC. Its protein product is CASREGPWEQYF.

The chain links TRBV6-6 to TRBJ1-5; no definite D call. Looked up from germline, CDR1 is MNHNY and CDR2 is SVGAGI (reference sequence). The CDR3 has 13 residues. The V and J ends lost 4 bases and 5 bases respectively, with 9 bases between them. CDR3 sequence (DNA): TGTGCCAGCAGTTCCCGCGGGGATCAGCCCCAGCATTTT. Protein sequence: CASSSRGDQPQHF.

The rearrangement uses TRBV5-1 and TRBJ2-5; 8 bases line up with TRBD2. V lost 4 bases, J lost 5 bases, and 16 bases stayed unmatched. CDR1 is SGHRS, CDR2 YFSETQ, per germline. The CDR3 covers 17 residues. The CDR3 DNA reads TGCGCCAGCAGCCTCTCTCTCCCGGGACTAGGTAGGGAGACCCAGTACTTC. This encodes CASSLSLPGLGRETQYF. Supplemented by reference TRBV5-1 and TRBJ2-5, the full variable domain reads KAGVTQTPRYLIKTRGQQVTLSCSPISGHRSVSWYQQTPGQGLQFLFEYFSETQRNKGNFPGRFSGRQFSNSRSEMNVSTLELGDSALYLCASSLSLPGLGRETQYFGPGTRLLVL.

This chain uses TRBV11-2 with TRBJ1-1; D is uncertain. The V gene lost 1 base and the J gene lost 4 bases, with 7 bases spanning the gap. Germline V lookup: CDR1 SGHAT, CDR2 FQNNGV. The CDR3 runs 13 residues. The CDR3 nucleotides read TGTGCCAGCAGCTTAGGCCTATCCACTGAAGCTTTCTTT. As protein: CASSLGLSTEAFF.

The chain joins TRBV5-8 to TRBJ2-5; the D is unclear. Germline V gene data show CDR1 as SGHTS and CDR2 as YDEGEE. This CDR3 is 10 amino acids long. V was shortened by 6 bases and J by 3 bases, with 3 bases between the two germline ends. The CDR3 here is CASTEETQYF. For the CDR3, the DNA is TGTGCCAGCACTGAAGAGACCCAGTACTTC.

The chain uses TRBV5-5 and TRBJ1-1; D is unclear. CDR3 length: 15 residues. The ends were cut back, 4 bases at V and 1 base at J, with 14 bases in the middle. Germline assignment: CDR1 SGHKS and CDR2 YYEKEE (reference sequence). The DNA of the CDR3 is TGTGCCAGCAGCCTTTTAGACACCCCGAACACTGAAGCTTTCTTT. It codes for CASSLLDTPNTEAFF.

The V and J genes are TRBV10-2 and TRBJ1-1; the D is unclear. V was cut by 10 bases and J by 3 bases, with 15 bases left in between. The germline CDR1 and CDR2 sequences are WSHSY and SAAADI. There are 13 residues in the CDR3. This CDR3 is CATTLRRDTEAFF. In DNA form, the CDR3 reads TGCGCCACCACCCTTAGGAGGGACACTGAAGCTTTCTTT.

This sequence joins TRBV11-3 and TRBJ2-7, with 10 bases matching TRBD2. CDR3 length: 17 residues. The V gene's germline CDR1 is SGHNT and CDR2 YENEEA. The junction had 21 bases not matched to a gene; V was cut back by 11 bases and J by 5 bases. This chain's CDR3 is CAGRGGLAHLVINEQYF. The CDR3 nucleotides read TGTGCCGGAAGGGGGGGACTAGCGCATCTAGTGATAAACGAGCAGTACTTC.

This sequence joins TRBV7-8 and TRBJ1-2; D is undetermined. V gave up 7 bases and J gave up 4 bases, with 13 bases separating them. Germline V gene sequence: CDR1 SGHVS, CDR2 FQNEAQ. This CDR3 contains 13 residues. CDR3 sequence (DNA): TGTGCCAGCACCGCGATGAAGATCTATGGCTACACCTTC. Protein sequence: CASTAMKIYGYTF.

CDR3 loop: CASSNGIGTTQFYEQYF. In nucleotides, the CDR3 is TGTGCCAGCAGCAATGGAATCGGCACGACCCAGTTCTACGAGCAGTACTTC. The rearrangement uses TRBV5-6 and TRBJ2-7; D not certain. The ends were cut back, 4 bases at V and 3 bases at J, with 23 bases in the middle. The CDR3 has 17 amino acids. The germline V gene has CDR1 SGHDT and CDR2 YYEEEE.

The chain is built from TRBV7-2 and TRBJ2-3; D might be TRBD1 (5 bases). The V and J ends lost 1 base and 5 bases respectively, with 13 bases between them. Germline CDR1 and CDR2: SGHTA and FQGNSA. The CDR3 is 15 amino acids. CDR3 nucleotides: TGTGCCAGCAGCTTAGTTAGCAGGGTGCAAGATACGCAGTATTTT. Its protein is CASSLVSRVQDTQYF.

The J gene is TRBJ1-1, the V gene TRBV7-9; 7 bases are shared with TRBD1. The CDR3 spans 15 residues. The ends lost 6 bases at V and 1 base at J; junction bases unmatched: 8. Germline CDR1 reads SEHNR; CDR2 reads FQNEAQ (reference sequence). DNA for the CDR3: TGTGCCAGCAGTAAAAGACAGGGTGGGAACACTGAAGCTTTCTTT. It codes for CASSKRQGGNTEAFF.

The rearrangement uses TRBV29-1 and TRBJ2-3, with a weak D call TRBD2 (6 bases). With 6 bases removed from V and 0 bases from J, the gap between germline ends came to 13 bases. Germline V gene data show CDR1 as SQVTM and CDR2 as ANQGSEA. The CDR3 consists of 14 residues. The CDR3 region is CSVDIADSTDTQYF. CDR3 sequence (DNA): TGCAGCGTCGACATAGCGGATAGCACAGATACGCAGTATTTT.

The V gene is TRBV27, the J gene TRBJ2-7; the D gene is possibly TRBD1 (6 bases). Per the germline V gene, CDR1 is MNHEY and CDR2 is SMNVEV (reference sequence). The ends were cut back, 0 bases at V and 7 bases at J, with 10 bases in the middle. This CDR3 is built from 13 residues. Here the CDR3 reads CASSLSRQAEQYF. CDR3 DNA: TGTGCCAGCAGTTTATCCCGACAGGCAGAGCAGTACTTC.

CDR3 in amino acids: CASSLVAAHTDTQYF. In DNA, the CDR3 is TGCGCCAGCAGCTTGGTTGCGGCGCACACAGATACGCAGTATTTT. The chain employs TRBV5-1 and TRBJ2-3; D not resolved. Germline V lookup: CDR1 SGHRS, CDR2 YFSETQ. The V and J ends lost 0 bases and 2 bases respectively, with 10 bases between them. The CDR3 extends over 15 amino acids.

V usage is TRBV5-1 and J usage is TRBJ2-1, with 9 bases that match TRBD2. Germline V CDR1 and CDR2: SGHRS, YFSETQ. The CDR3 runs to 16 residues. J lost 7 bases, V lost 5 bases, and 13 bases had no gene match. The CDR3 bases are TGCGCCAGCAGATCTTTAGCGGGGGCCGGGACAAATGAGCAGTTCTTC. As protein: CASRSLAGAGTNEQFF.

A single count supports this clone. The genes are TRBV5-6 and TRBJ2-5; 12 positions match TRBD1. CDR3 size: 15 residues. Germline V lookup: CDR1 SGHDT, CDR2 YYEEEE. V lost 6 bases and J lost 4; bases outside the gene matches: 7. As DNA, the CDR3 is TGTGCCAGCACCGCCCGGGACAGGGGGCTAGAGACCCAGTACTTC. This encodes CASTARDRGLETQYF.